A selection of T cell receptor beta chains follows, all from one sample in a study of cytomegalovirus exposure and HLA in healthy donors. Clones were sequenced by immunoSEQ multiplex PCR, and TCRdb holds only the in-frame ones, with some missing. The sample lists about 140,000 clones, about three quarters occurring once. The source material was PBMCs. All receptors come from a man aged 25-45 years in good health and CMV-seropositive. Both conserved end residues are part of each CDR3. A D gene is named only where the DNA matches it firmly. Some rows mark clone size as missing; the rest say once, few, many or name a class of expanded clone.

clone_size: NA; j_call: TRBJ2-7; v_call: TRBV9; d_call: TRBD2; cdr3_nt: TGTGCCAGCAGCGGGGGACTAGCGGAGTCCTACGAGCAGTACTTC; cdr3_aa: CASSGGLAESYEQYF
clone_size: few; j_call: TRBJ2-7; v_call: TRBV6-5; d_call: TRBD2; cdr3_nt: TGTGCCAGCAGTTACGGGACTAGCTCCTACGAGCAGTACTTC; cdr3_aa: CASSYGTSSYEQYF
clone_size: few; j_call: TRBJ2-7; v_call: TRBV9; d_call: TRBD1; cdr3_nt: TGTGCCAGCAGCCACGGACAGGGTGTTTCTGACGAGCAGTACTTC; cdr3_aa: CASSHGQGVSDEQYF
clone_size: few; j_call: TRBJ2-5; v_call: TRBV6-1; d_call: TRBD1; cdr3_nt: TGTGCCAGCAGTGTGGGGACAGGCCAAGAGACCCAGTACTTC; cdr3_aa: CASSVGTGQETQYF
clone_size: NA; j_call: TRBJ2-1; v_call: TRBV19; d_call: TRBD2; cdr3_nt: TGTGCCAGTACCCAAAGGTGGCTAGCGGGAGGGGTTCGCAATGAGCAGTTCTTC; cdr3_aa: CASTQRWLAGGVRNEQFF
clone_size: NA; j_call: TRBJ2-7; v_call: TRBV6-5; d_call: NA; cdr3_nt: TGTGCCAGCGGGTGGCAGAACTACGAGCAGTACTTC; cdr3_aa: CASGWQNYEQYF
clone_size: once; j_call: TRBJ2-1; v_call: TRBV7-9; d_call: NA; cdr3_nt: TGTGCCAGCAGCAAGGGAGTGAATGAGCAGTTCTTC; cdr3_aa: CASSKGVNEQFF
clone_size: NA; j_call: TRBJ2-1; v_call: TRBV7-3; d_call: TRBD1; cdr3_nt: TGTGCCAGCAGCTCATCCCGGGACAGACTATACAATGAGCAGTTCTTC; cdr3_aa: CASSSSRDRLYNEQFF
clone_size: NA; j_call: TRBJ1-3; v_call: TRBV7-2; d_call: NA; cdr3_nt: TGTGCCAGCAGCTTAGACAGGGCAAGCTCTGGAAACACCATATATTTT; cdr3_aa: CASSLDRASSGNTIYF
clone_size: once; j_call: TRBJ2-3; v_call: TRBV27; d_call: TRBD2; cdr3_nt: TGTGCCAGCAGTTTATCGGCGGGGGGTAGGGCGCAGTATTTT; cdr3_aa: CASSLSAGGRAQYF
clone_size: once; j_call: TRBJ2-7; v_call: TRBV4-2; d_call: TRBD2; cdr3_nt: TGTGCCAGCAGCCAAGGGGGGACTAGCGGGAGGGCCGAACAGTACTTC; cdr3_aa: CASSQGGTSGRAEQYF
clone_size: NA; j_call: TRBJ1-6; v_call: TRBV30; d_call: NA; cdr3_nt: TGTGCCTGGACAGGGTTGGAATATAATTCACCCCTCCACTTT; cdr3_aa: CAWTGLEYNSPLHF
clone_size: once; j_call: TRBJ2-3; v_call: TRBV9; d_call: NA; cdr3_nt: TGTGCCAGCAGGCAGTCAGGTACAGATACGCAGTATTTT; cdr3_aa: CASRQSGTDTQYF
clone_size: once; j_call: TRBJ2-6; v_call: TRBV11-3; d_call: NA; cdr3_nt: TGTGCCAGCAGCCGACAGTTAGTCGGGGCCAACGTCCTGACTTTC; cdr3_aa: CASSRQLVGANVLTF
clone_size: few; j_call: TRBJ2-1; v_call: TRBV10-2; d_call: TRBD2; cdr3_nt: TGCGCCAGCGGGGGACTAGCGGGTAGCTCCTACAATGAGCAGTTCTTC; cdr3_aa: CASGGLAGSSYNEQFF
clone_size: many; j_call: TRBJ1-1; v_call: TRBV2; d_call: NA; cdr3_nt: TGTGCCAGCAGTGAATCTGGGAGGGGAGCTTTCTTT; cdr3_aa: CASSESGRGAFF
clone_size: NA; j_call: TRBJ2-1; v_call: TRBV28; d_call: NA; cdr3_nt: TGTGCCAGTGACGCAGTGGGGGCCCCTCCGGTCAATGAGCAGTTCTTC; cdr3_aa: CASDAVGAPPVNEQFF
clone_size: NA; j_call: TRBJ2-3; v_call: TRBV18; d_call: NA; cdr3_nt: TGTGCCAGCTCACCCGGGCAGGGGAGCACAGATACGCAGTATTTT; cdr3_aa: CASSPGQGSTDTQYF
clone_size: NA; j_call: TRBJ2-6; v_call: TRBV28; d_call: NA; cdr3_nt: TGTGCCACGTCCCGGGCTGGGGCCAACGTCCTGACTTTC; cdr3_aa: CATSRAGANVLTF
clone_size: few; j_call: TRBJ2-7; v_call: TRBV2; d_call: NA; cdr3_nt: TGTGCCAGCAGTGAATTTAGGGGAGGCGGCTACGAGCAGTACTTC; cdr3_aa: CASSEFRGGGYEQYF
clone_size: NA; j_call: TRBJ2-1; v_call: TRBV7-3; d_call: TRBD1; cdr3_nt: TGTGCCAGCAGCCCTACAGGGGGCTCCTACAATGAGCAGTTCTTC; cdr3_aa: CASSPTGGSYNEQFF
clone_size: NA; j_call: TRBJ1-4; v_call: TRBV19; d_call: TRBD1; cdr3_nt: TGTGCCAGTAGTACTCTAGACAGGGATGAAAAACTGTTTTTT; cdr3_aa: CASSTLDRDEKLFF
clone_size: NA; j_call: TRBJ1-2; v_call: TRBV27; d_call: NA; cdr3_nt: TGTGCCAGCAGTTTAATGGCAGGGAATGCTTATGGCTACACCTTC; cdr3_aa: CASSLMAGNAYGYTF